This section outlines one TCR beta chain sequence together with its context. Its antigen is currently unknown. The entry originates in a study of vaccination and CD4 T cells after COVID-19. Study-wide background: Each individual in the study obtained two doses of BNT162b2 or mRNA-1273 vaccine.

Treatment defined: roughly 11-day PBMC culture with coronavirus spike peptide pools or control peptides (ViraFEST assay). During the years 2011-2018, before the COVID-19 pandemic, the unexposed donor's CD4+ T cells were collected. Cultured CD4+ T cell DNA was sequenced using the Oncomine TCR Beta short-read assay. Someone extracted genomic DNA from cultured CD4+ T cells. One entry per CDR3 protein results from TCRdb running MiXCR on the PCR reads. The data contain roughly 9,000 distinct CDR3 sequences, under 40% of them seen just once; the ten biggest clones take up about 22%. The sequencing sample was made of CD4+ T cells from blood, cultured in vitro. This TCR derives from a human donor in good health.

CDR3 nucleotides: TGTGCCAGCAGCAGAACGGGGGCAGTCACTGAAGCTTTCTTT. Translated: CASSRTGAVTEAFF. The chain has TRBV7-9 and TRBJ1-1, with TRBD1 as a possible D gene (6 bases). V was pared by 5 bases and J by 4 bases, with 14 bases between. The germline V gene has CDR1 SEHNR and CDR2 FQNEAQ (reference sequence). This CDR3 region has 14 residues.